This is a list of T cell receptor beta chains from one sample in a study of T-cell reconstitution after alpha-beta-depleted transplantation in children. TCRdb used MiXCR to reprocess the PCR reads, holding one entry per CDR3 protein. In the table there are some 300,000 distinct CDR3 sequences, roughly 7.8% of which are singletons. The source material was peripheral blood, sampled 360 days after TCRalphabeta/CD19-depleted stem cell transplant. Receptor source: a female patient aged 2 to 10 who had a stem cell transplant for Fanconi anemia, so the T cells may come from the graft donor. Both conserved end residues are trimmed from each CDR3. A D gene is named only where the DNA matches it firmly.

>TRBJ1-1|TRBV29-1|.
SVDGVWNTEAF
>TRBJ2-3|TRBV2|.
ASIWFQGTDTQY
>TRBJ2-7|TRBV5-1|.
ASSGAPTSFNEQY
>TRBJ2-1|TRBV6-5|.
ASSYRISSYNEQF
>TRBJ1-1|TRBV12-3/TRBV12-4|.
ASSLRMGTEAF
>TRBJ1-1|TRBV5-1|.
ASSLIVEGGEAF
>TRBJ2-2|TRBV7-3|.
ASSFRGGELF
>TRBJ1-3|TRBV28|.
ASSHNLIDSRSGNTIY
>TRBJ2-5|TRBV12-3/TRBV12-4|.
ASSSPDVWMQTQY
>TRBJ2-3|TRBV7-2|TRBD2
ASSASGGVTDTQY
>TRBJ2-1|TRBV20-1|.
SASGGHYNEQF
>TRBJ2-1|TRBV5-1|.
ASSLASSYNEQF
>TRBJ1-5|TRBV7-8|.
ASSSSWGLGQPQH
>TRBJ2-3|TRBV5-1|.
ASSLGRGSLGTDTQY
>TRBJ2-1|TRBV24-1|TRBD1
ATSDPGTGDNEQF
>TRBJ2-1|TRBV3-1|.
ASSQRGAYNEQF
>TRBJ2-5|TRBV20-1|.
SARTNQETQY
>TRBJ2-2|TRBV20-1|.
SARGLEGAFSGELF
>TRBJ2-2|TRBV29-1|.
SVVQPGAAGELF
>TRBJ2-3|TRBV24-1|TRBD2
ATSDLRGLAGQILSSSTDTQY
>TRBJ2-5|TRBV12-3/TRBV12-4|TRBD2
ASGTSGTQETQY
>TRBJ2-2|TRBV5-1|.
ASSFPPSTAANTGELF
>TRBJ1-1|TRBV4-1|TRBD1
ASSLKGAGTEAF
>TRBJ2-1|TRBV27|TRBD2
ASSLSSGGLLYNEQF
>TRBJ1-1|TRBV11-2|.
ASSLDAGHTEAF
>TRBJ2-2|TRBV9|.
ASSVEGPDTGELF
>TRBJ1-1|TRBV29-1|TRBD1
SVSRGQRAF
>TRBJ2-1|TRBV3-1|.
ASSQSRSFHEQF
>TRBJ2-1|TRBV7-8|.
ASSLGGPGQREQF
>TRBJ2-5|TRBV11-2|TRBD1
ASSRGQGWQETQY
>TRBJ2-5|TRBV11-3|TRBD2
ASSPSSGGLQETQY
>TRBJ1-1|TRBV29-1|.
SVESGSGVAF
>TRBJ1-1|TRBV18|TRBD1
ASSPSGTGVGVNTEAF
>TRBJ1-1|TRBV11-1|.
ASSSAFNRALLKNTEAF
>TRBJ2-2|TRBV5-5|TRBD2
ASSGLARAGELF
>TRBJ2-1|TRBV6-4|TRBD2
ASSEKGTSGGNEQF
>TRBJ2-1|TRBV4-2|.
ASSQRMGSDEQF
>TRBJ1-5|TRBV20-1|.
SASSDSNQPQH
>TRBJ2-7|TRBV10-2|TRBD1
ASSVVLRGDRGFEQY
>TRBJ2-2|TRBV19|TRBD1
ASSISRDRGTGELF
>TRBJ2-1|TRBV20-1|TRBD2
SARDPLAGYNEQF